Each of the 17 T cell receptor beta chains below was sequenced from the same sample in a study of a mutant IDH1 vaccine in newly diagnosed glioma. Time point defined: week 23, last vaccination. Doses consisted of 300 ug of mutant IDH1 20-mer peptide each, paired with topical imiquimod. These receptors' antigens are unknown. The data were produced by immunoSEQ multiplex PCR, yet TCRdb's version contains in-frame clones alone and is incomplete. The table includes some 27,000 clones, roughly 80% detected once. The sequenced sample was PBMCs, obtained from a glioma patient whose treatment included an IDH1 peptide vaccine. The receptors stem from a woman aged 30 to 39 with glioma.

This chain uses TRBV5-1 with TRBJ2-2; D unclear. V lost 0 bases to trimming and J lost 1 base, with 4 bases between them. Germline lookup yields CDR1 SGHRS and CDR2 YFSETQ. The CDR3 runs to 14 residues. In DNA form, the CDR3 reads TGCGCCAGCAGCTTGGAAGGGAACACCGGGGAGCTGTTTTTT. It encodes CASSLEGNTGELFF.

This clone was picked up a small number of times. This chain connects TRBV5-1 to TRBJ1-4; 8 bases fit TRBD1. The CDR3 has 15 amino acids. V was clipped by 4 bases and J by 5 bases; unmatched bases: 7. The germline gives CDR1 SGHRS, CDR2 YFSETQ. The CDR3 DNA reads as TGCGCCAGCAGCCCTGGACAGGGCCCGAATGAAAAACTGTTTTTT. Its protein product is CASSPGQGPNEKLFF.

In its sample, this clone is medium-sized. The chain combines TRBV2 with TRBJ1-3; tentatively, D is TRBD1 (5 bases). Trimming took off 6 bases at V and 5 bases at J, with 17 bases between the two ends. This CDR3 has 15 residues. Germline CDR1 is SNHLY and CDR2 is FYNNEI. DNA for the CDR3: TGTGCCAGCAGGATCGGACGGGGCGGTAGAAACACCATATATTTT. Protein sequence: CASRIGRGGRNTIYF. The full variable domain, completed using reference TRBV2 and TRBJ1-3, is EPEVTQTPSHQVTQMGQEVILRCVPISNHLYFYWYRQILGQKVEFLVSFYNNEISEKSEIFDDQFSVERPDGSNFTLKIRSTKLEDSAMYFCASRIGRGGRNTIYFGEGSWLTVV.

The chain is built from TRBV27 and TRBJ1-1; perhaps TRBD1 as D (6 bases). Germline CDR1 is MNHEY and CDR2 is SMNVEV (reference sequence). The CDR3 spans 13 residues. Trimming cost V 5 bases and J 6 bases, with 13 bases left between them. CDR3 coding DNA: TGTGCCAGCAGTCATCGGGGGGGCCCTGAAGCTTTCTTT. Its translation: CASSHRGGPEAFF.

The rearrangement joins TRBV4-3 to TRBJ2-7, with 8 bases fitting TRBD2. The J segment lost 0 bases and the V segment lost 0 bases, leaving 7 bases of the junction unmatched. The CDR3 has 17 amino acids. Per the germline V gene, CDR1 is LGHNA and CDR2 is YSLEER. The DNA of the CDR3 is TGCGCCAGCAGCCAAGATGTAGCGGGGTTCAGCTCCTACGAGCAGTACTTC. Translated, it gives CASSQDVAGFSSYEQYF.

This chain joins TRBV5-8 and TRBJ1-6; D not certain. The V end was cut by 4 bases, the J end by 7 bases, with 9 bases between. The germline gives CDR1 SGHTS, CDR2 YDEGEE. This CDR3 spans 13 amino acids. In nucleotides, the CDR3 is TGTGCCAGCAGCCCCCCGGCCAATTCACCCCTCCACTTT. Protein sequence: CASSPPANSPLHF. Full variable domain (missing parts from reference TRBV5-8 and TRBJ1-6): EAGVTQSPTHLIKTRGQQATLRCSPISGHTSVYWYQQALGLGLQFLLWYDEGEERNRGNFPPRFSGRQFPNYSSELNVNALELEDSALYLCASSPPANSPLHFGNGTRLTVT.

This clone has more than one count but fewer than ten. This chain's CDR3 is CATSTQGGGANTGELFF. The DNA for the CDR3 is TGTGCCACCAGCACCCAGGGCGGGGGGGCGAACACCGGGGAGCTGTTTTTT. The chain uses TRBV15 and TRBJ2-2, with 9 nucleotides matching TRBD2. This CDR3 is built from 17 residues. Trimming cost V 4 bases and J 0 bases; bases outside gene matches: 6. Germline values: CDR1 LNHNV, CDR2 YYDKDF (reference sequence).

The genes are TRBV6-1 and TRBJ2-7; D uncertain. Trimming removed 2 bases at V and 2 bases at J, with 10 bases between. This CDR3 spans 14 amino acids. The germline gives CDR1 MNHNS, CDR2 SASEGT. DNA for the CDR3: TGTGCCAGCAGTGAAAGGTCGGTAACCTACGAGCAGTACTTC. It yields the protein CASSERSVTYEQYF.

The chain employs TRBV5-8 and TRBJ1-5, with 7 bases identical to TRBD1. Unmatched junction bases numbered 10, after V lost 4 bases and J lost 6 bases. The CDR3 is 15 amino acids. Germline assignment: CDR1 SGHTS and CDR2 YDEGEE. CDR3 DNA: TGTGCCAGCAGCGGTATACAGGGGAGGGGTCAGCCCCAGCATTTT. It encodes CASSGIQGRGQPQHF.

This clone turned up a few times. The gene calls are TRBV7-9 and TRBJ1-1; D gene ambiguous. The germline V and J ends were trimmed by 7 bases and 5 bases, with 11 bases remaining between them. This CDR3 comprises 12 residues. The germline V gene encodes CDR1 SEHNR and CDR2 FQNEAQ (reference sequence). The CDR3, as DNA: TGTGCCAGCATGGTATCAGATACTGAAGCTTTCTTT. This translates into CASMVSDTEAFF.

This chain links TRBV7-9 with TRBJ1-1, with D perhaps matching TRBD1 (5 bases). Germline CDR1 reads SEHNR; CDR2 reads FQNEAQ (reference sequence). Trimming cost V 11 bases and J 5 bases, with 21 bases left between them. The CDR3 extends over 14 amino acids. This chain's CDR3 is CAQGEGMLSTEAFF. The DNA of the CDR3 is TGTGCCCAAGGGGAGGGTATGCTTTCGACTGAAGCTTTCTTT. Using reference TRBV7-9 and TRBJ1-1 for the parts outside the CDR3, the full variable domain is DTGVSQNPRHKITKRGQNVTFRCDPISEHNRLYWYRQTLGQGPEFLTYFQNEAQLEKSRLLSDRFSAERPKGSFSTLEIQRTEQGDSAMYLCAQGEGMLSTEAFFGQGTRLTVV.

The chain has TRBV4-1 and TRBJ1-1; D is perhaps TRBD1 (6 bases). The CDR3 covers 16 residues. The germline V and J ends were trimmed by 4 bases and 0 bases, with 15 bases remaining between them. Germline CDR1 is MGHRA and CDR2 is YSYEKL. CDR3 DNA sequence: TGCGCCAGCAGCCCTCCCTCCGGGACATTGAACACTGAAGCTTTCTTT. This encodes CASSPPSGTLNTEAFF.

The chain is built from TRBV2 and TRBJ2-4, with 9 bases identical to TRBD2. From germline, CDR1 is SNHLY and CDR2 FYNNEI. V was pared by 4 bases and J by 0 bases, with 4 bases of the junction left unmatched. This CDR3 is 16 amino acids long. In DNA form, the CDR3 reads TGTGCCAGCAGTGGGGAGCGGGGGGTAGCCAAAAACATTCAGTACTTC. It translates to CASSGERGVAKNIQYF.

The rearrangement joins TRBV9 to TRBJ2-5, with 8 bases lining up with TRBD2. Germline V gene data show CDR1 as SGDLS and CDR2 as YYNGEE. This CDR3 is built from 15 residues. The trim removed 4 bases at V and 1 base at J, leaving 6 bases unmatched. The CDR3 is CASSPVGRGQETQYF. The CDR3 region has the DNA TGTGCCAGCAGCCCCGTCGGGAGGGGCCAAGAGACCCAGTACTTC.

The rearrangement links TRBV10-3 to TRBJ2-7; D is uncertain. The CDR3 runs to 13 residues. The germline V gene encodes CDR1 ENHRY and CDR2 SYGVKD. V lost 6 bases and J 2 bases, leaving 11 bases between the germline ends. The CDR3 region is CAIRSATPYEQYF. CDR3 sequence (DNA): TGTGCCATCAGGTCGGCGACCCCCTACGAGCAGTACTTC.

The rearrangement links TRBV7-2 to TRBJ2-6; D is perhaps TRBD1 (6 bases). The germline V gene encodes CDR1 SGHTA and CDR2 FQGNSA. The CDR3 consists of 17 residues. Between the trimmed V and J ends, which lost 5 bases and 2 bases, there was a span of 16 bases. CDR3 protein: CASSTRQVSTGANVLTF. The CDR3 bases are TGTGCCAGCAGCACCCGACAGGTGTCTACTGGGGCCAACGTCCTGACTTTC.

The rearrangement uses TRBV2 and TRBJ2-5, with 7 bases matching TRBD1. CDR3 size: 14 residues. J gave up 0 bases and V 6 bases, and 4 bases lay outside the gene matches. Per germline, CDR1 SNHLY and CDR2 FYNNEI. CDR3 residues: CASRPTGNQETQYF. The DNA for the CDR3 is TGTGCCAGCAGACCGACAGGGAACCAAGAGACCCAGTACTTC.